This TCR beta chain stems from a study of metastatic and nonmetastatic thyroid tumors. Notes on the study in general: In blood and tumor, TCR beta diversity was reportedly significantly higher in malignant thyroid tumors than in benign nodules.

No treatment had been given to any patient before thyroid surgery. Authors' analysis steps: Between-group CDR3 differences, defined by clinicopathological status, yielded a distant-metastasis classifier for papillary thyroid cancer. TCRdb re-processed the PCR reads through MiXCR. Here the V and J calls rest on TCRdb's processing, not on the authors' analysis. The sample lists around 14,000 clones, 20% to 30% occurring once. Worth noting for this clone: The antigen is unknown.

Germline V gives CDR1 MNHNS, CDR2 SASEGT. The CDR3 runs 13 residues. V was pared by 8 bases and J by 10 bases, with 17 bases between. The chain uses TRBV6-1 and TRBJ2-2; D may be TRBD1 (5 bases). The sequence came from a female donor with papillary thyroid cancer or a benign thyroid nodule (not recorded which). Some clones in this sample may be carry-over from other donors' samples. What was sequenced was tumor tissue. The CDR3 sequence is CASQSGNTLELFF. The CDR3 nucleotides are TGTGCCAGCCAGTCAGGGAACACCTTGGAGCTGTTTTTT.